The 7 T cell receptor beta chains in this list originate from one sample, sequenced in a study of T cell responses to AZD1222 COVID-19 vaccine. TCRdb's copy holds only in-frame clones and misses some; the assay was immunoSEQ multiplex PCR. The sample lists 90,000 to 110,000 clones, roughly 88% occurring once. Sequencing used peripheral blood, obtained on day 0 of AZD1222 vaccination. The receptors stem from an adult in good health.

The CDR3 region has the DNA TGCAGCGTTGAGCGGGGGGACAGGGTCGCAGATACGCAGTATTTT. It yields the protein CSVERGDRVADTQYF. The rearrangement joins TRBV29-1 to TRBJ2-3, with a tentative D call TRBD1 (9 bases). This CDR3 comprises 15 residues. Germline loops: CDR1 SQVTM, CDR2 ANQGSEA. With 3 bases removed from V and 4 bases from J, the gap between germline ends came to 17 bases.

This clone was recorded a few times. The V gene is TRBV2, the J gene TRBJ1-1, with 7 positions matching TRBD1. J was trimmed by 5 bases and V by 4 bases; bases with no gene match: 13. Germline V gene lookup returns CDR1 SNHLY and CDR2 FYNNEI. The CDR3 is 16 residues long. The CDR3 region has the DNA TGTGCCAGCAGTGCCAAAGGGGGCAGGGGGTGGACTGAAGCTTTCTTT. It codes for CASSAKGGRGWTEAFF.

The chain combines TRBV11-2 with TRBJ2-5, with TRBD2 as a possible D gene (5 bases). This CDR3 has 14 amino acids. Trimming took off 5 bases at V and 2 bases at J, with 12 bases between the two ends. Per germline, CDR1 SGHAT and CDR2 FQNNGV. CDR3 sequence (DNA): TGTGCCAGCAGCCAGAACCCGGGACAAGAGACCCAGTACTTC. Its translation: CASSQNPGQETQYF.

This clone appeared a single time. The chain couples TRBV5-1 to TRBJ2-1; D remains ambiguous. Germline assignment: CDR1 SGHRS and CDR2 YFSETQ. Trimming took off 4 bases at V and 1 base at J, with 18 bases between the two ends. CDR3 size: 17 residues. The CDR3 region has the DNA TGCGCCAGCAGCATTGGAGTCCGCCTTGATTCCTACAATGAGCAGTTCTTC. Translated: CASSIGVRLDSYNEQFF.

The rearrangement joins TRBV7-8 to TRBJ1-5; a weak D match, TRBD1 (5 bases). CDR1 and CDR2 from the germline V gene are SGHVS and FQNEAQ. There are 17 residues in the CDR3. V was pared by 7 bases and J by 2 bases, with 21 bases between. CDR3 residues: CASTKAPAGVGNQPQHF. Written as DNA, the CDR3 is TGTGCCAGCACTAAAGCCCCGGCGGGGGTTGGCAATCAGCCCCAGCATTTT. Full variable domain (outside the CDR3, taken from reference TRBV7-8 and TRBJ1-5): GAGVSQSPRYKVAKRGQDVALRCDPISGHVSLFWYQQALGQGPEFLTYFQNEAQLDKSGLPSDRFFAERPEGSVSTLKIQRTQQEDSAVYLCASTKAPAGVGNQPQHFGDGTRLSIL.

The chain is built from TRBV27 and TRBJ2-3, with D perhaps TRBD2 (7 bases). V lost 5 bases to trimming and J lost 2 bases, with 14 bases between them. CDR3 length equals 15 residues. Germline-derived CDR1 and CDR2 are MNHEY and SMNVEV (reference sequence). The chain's CDR3 is CASSLGGGPTDTQYF. In nucleotides, the CDR3 is TGTGCCAGCAGTCTTGGGGGGGGCCCCACAGATACGCAGTATTTT.

This rearrangement joins TRBV11-2 to TRBJ2-1, with TRBD2 matching over 14 bases. The CDR3 is 18 amino acids. The germline V gene has CDR1 SGHAT and CDR2 FQNNGV. V was pared by 1 base and J by 5 bases, with 7 bases of the junction left unmatched. The CDR3 DNA reads TGTGCCAGCAGCTTAGTTGGCTCGGGACTAGCGGGAGACAATGAGCAGTTCTTC. Encoded protein: CASSLVGSGLAGDNEQFF.